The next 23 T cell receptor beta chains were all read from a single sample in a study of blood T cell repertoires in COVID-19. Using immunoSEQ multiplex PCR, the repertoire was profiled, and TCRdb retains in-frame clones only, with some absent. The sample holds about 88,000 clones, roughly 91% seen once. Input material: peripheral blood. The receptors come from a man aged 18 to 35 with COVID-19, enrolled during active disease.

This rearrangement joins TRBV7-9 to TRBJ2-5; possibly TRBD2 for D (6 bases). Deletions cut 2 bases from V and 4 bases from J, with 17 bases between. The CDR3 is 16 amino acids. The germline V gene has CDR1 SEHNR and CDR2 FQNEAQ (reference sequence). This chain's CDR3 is CASSLSAGRVRETQYF. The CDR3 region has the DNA TGTGCCAGCAGCTTATCCGCGGGGCGGGTGCGAGAGACCCAGTACTTC.

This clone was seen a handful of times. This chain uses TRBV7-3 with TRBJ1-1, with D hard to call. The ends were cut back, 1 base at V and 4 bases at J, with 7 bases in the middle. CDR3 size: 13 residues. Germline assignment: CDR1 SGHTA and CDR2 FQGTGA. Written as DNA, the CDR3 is TGTGCCAGCAGCTTAAACTTTGGCACTGAAGCTTTCTTT. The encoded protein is CASSLNFGTEAFF. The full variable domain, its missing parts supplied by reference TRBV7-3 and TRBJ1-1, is GAGVSQTPSNKVTEKGKYVELRCDPISGHTALYWYRQSLGQGPEFLIYFQGTGAADDSGLPNDRFFAVRPEGSVSTLKIQRTERGDSAVYLCASSLNFGTEAFFGQGTRLTVV.

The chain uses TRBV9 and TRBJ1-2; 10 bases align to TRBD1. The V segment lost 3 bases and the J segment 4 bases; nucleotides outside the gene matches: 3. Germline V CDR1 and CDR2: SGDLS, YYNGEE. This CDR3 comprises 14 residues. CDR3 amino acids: CASSADRGPYGYTF. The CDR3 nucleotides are TGTGCCAGCAGCGCCGACAGGGGGCCCTATGGCTACACCTTC.

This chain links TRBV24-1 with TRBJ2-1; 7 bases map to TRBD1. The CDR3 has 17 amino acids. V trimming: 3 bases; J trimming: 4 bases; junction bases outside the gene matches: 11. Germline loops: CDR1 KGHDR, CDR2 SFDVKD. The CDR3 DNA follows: TGTGCCACCAGTGATCCGCGAGGGGACAGAGGTTACAATGAGCAGTTCTTC. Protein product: CATSDPRGDRGYNEQFF.

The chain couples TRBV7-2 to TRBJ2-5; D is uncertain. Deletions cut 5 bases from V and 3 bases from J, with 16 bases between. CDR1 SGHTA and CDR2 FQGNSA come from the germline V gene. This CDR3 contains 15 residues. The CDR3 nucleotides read TGTGCCAGCAGCGGCCAGTGGTCCCGGGAAGAGACCCAGTACTTC. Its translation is CASSGQWSREETQYF.

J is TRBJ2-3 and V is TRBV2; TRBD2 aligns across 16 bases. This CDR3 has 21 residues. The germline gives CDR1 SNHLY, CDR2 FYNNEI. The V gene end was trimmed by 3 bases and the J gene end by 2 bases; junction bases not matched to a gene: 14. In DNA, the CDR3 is TGTGCCAGCAGTGATTCCGGGACTAGCGGGAGGGCCCACCAGTTCACAGATACGCAGTATTTT. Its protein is CASSDSGTSGRAHQFTDTQYF.

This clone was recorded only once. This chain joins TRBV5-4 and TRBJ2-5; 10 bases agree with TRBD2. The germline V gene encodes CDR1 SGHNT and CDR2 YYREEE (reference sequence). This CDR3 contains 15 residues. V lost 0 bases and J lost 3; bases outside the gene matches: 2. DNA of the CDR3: TGTGCCAGCAGCTTGGGACTAGCGGGTGAAGAGACCCAGTACTTC. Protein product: CASSLGLAGEETQYF.

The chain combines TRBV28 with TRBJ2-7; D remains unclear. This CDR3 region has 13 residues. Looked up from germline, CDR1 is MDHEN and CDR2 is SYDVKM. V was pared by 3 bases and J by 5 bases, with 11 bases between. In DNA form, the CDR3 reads TGTGCCAGCAGTTTCTCCCTCCTTAACGAGCAGTACTTC. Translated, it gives CASSFSLLNEQYF.

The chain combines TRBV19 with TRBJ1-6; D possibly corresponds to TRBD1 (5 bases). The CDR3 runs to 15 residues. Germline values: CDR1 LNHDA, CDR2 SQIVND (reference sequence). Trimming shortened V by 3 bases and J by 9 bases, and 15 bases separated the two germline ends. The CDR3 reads CASSMGRNLPSPLHF. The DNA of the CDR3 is TGTGCCAGTAGTATGGGGCGGAATCTTCCTTCACCCCTCCACTTT.

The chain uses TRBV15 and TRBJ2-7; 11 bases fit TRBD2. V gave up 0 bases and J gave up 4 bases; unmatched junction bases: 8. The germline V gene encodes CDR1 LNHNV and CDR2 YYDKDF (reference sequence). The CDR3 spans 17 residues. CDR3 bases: TGTGCCACCAGCAGAGATCAGGCTAGCGGGAGGTCATACGAGCAGTACTTC. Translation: CATSRDQASGRSYEQYF.

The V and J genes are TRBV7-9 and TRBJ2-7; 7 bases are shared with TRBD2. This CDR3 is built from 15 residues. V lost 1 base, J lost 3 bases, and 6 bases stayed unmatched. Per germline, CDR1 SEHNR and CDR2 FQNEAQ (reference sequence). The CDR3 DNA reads TGTGCCAGCAGCTTAGTACTAGCGAGAAGCTACGAGCAGTACTTC. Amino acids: CASSLVLARSYEQYF.

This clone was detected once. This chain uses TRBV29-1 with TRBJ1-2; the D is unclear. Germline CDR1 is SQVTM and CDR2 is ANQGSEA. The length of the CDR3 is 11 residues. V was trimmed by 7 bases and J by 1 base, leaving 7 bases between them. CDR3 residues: CSAAFNYGYTF. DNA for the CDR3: TGCAGCGCAGCTTTTAACTATGGCTACACCTTC.

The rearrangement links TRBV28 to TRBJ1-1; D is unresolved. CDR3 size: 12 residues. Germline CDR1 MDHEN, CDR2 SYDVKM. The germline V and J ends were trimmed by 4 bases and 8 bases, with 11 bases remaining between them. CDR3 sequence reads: CASSSPTLEAFF. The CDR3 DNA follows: TGTGCCAGCAGTTCCCCGACATTGGAAGCTTTCTTT.

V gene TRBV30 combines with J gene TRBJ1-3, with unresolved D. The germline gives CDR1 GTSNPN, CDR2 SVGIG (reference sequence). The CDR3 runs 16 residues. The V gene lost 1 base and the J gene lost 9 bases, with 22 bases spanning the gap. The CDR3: CAWSDLGPTSGATIYF. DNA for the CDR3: TGTGCCTGGAGTGACCTAGGACCGACCTCGGGAGCCACCATATATTTT.

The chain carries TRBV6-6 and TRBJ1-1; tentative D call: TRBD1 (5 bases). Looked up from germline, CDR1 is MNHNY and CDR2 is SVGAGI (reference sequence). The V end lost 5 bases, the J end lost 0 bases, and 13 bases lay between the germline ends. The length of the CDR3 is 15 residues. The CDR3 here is CASSLTQVMNTEAFF. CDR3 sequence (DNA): TGTGCCAGCAGTCTTACACAGGTGATGAACACTGAAGCTTTCTTT.

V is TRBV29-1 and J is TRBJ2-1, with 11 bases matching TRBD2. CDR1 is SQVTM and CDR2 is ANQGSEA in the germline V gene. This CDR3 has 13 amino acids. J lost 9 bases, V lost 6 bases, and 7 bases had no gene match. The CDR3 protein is CSVLAGGLSEQFF. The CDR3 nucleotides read TGCAGCGTCTTAGCGGGAGGGCTAAGTGAGCAGTTCTTC.

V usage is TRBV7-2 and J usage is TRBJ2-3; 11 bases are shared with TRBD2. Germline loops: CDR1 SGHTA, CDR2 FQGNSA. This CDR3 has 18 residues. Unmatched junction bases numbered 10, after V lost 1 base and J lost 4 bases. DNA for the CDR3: TGTGCCAGCAGCTTAGATCCGGGACTAGCGGTGGCGGCAGATACGCAGTATTTT. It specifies CASSLDPGLAVAADTQYF.

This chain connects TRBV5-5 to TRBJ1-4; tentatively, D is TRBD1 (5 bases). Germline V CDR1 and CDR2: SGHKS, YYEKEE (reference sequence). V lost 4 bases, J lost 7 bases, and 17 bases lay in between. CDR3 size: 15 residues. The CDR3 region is CASSIGPTAGEKLFF. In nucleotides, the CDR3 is TGTGCCAGCAGCATCGGACCGACAGCCGGTGAAAAACTGTTTTTT.

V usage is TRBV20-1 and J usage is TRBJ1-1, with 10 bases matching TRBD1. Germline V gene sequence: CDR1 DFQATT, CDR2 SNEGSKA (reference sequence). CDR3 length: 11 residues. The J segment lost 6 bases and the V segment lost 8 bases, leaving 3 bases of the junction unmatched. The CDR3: CSLDRGPEAFF. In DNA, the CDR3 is TGCAGTCTCGACAGGGGGCCTGAAGCTTTCTTT.

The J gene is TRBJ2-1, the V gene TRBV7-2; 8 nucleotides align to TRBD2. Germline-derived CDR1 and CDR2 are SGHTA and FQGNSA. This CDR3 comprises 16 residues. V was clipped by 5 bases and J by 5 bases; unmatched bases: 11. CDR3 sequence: CASSPSGGLGNNEQFF. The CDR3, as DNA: TGTGCCAGCAGCCCCAGTGGGGGACTAGGGAACAATGAGCAGTTCTTC.

The CDR3 here is CASSLKGYTEAFF. CDR3 in DNA: TGTGCCAGCAGCTTAAAGGGGTACACTGAAGCTTTCTTT. This rearrangement joins TRBV7-3 to TRBJ1-1; tentative D call: TRBD1 (5 bases). V lost 1 base, J lost 3 bases, and 6 bases lay in between. From germline, CDR1 is SGHTA and CDR2 FQGTGA. The CDR3 is 13 residues long. The variable domain in full, with the rest retrieved from reference TRBV7-3 and TRBJ1-1, is GAGVSQTPSNKVTEKGKYVELRCDPISGHTALYWYRQSLGQGPEFLIYFQGTGAADDSGLPNDRFFAVRPEGSVSTLKIQRTERGDSAVYLCASSLKGYTEAFFGQGTRLTVV.

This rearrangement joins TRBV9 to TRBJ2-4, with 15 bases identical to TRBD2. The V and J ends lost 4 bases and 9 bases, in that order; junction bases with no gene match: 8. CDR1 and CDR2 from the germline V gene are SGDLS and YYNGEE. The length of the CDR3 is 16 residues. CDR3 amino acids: CASSPGTSGRFSIQYF. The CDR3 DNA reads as TGTGCCAGCAGCCCGGGGACTAGCGGGAGGTTTAGCATTCAGTACTTC. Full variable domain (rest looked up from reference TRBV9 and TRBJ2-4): DSGVTQTPKHLITATGQRVTLRCSPRSGDLSVYWYQQSLDQGLQFLIQYYNGEERAKGNILERFSAQQFPDLHSELNLSSLELGDSALYFCASSPGTSGRFSIQYFGAGTRLSVL.

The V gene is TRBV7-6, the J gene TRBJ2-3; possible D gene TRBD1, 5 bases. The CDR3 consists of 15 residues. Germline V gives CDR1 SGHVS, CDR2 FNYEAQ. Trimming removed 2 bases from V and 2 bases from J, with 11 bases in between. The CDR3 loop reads CASSLFRVPTDTQYF. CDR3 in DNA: TGTGCCAGCAGCTTATTCAGGGTACCCACAGATACGCAGTATTTT.